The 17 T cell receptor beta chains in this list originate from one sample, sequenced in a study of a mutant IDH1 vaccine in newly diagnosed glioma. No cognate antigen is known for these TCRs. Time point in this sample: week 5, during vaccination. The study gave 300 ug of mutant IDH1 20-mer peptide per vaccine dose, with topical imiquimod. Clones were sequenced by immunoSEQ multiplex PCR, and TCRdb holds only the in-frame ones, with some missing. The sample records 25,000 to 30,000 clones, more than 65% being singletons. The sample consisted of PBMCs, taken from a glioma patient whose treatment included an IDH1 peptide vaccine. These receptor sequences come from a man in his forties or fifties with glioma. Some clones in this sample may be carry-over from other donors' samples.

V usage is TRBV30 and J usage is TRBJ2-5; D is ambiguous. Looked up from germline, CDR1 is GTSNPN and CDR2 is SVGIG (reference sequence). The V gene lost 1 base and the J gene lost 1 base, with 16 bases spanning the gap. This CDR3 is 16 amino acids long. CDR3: CAWSGDPKSFQETQYF. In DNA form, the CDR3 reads TGTGCCTGGAGTGGAGACCCTAAGTCCTTCCAAGAGACCCAGTACTTC.

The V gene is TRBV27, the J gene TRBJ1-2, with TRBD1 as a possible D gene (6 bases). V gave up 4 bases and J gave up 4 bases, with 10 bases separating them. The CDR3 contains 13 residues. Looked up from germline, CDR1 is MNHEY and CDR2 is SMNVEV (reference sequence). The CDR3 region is CASSSGGLYGYTF. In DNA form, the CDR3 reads TGTGCCAGCAGTTCGGGGGGCCTCTATGGCTACACCTTC.

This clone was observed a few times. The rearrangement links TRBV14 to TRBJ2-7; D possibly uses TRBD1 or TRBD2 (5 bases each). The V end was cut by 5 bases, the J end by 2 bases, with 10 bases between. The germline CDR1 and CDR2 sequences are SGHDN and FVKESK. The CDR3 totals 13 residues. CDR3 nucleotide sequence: TGTGCCAGCAGCTCTGGGACCCCCTACGAGCAGTACTTC. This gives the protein CASSSGTPYEQYF.

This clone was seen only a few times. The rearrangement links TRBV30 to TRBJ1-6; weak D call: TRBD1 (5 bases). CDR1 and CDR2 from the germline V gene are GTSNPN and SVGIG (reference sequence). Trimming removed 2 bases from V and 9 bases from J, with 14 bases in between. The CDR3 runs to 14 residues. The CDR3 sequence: CAWSQEGYGSPLHF. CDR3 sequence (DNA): TGTGCCTGGAGTCAGGAGGGGTATGGTTCACCCCTCCACTTT.

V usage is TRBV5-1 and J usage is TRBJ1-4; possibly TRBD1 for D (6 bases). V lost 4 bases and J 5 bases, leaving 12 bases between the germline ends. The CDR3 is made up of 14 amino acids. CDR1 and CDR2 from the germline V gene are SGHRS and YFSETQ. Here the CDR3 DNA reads TGCGCCAGCAGCATGGACAGCCTAAATGAAAAACTGTTTTTT. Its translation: CASSMDSLNEKLFF.

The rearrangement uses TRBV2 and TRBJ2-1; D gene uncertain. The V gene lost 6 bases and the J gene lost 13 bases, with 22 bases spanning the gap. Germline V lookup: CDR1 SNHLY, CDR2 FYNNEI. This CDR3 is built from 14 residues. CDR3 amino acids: CASSPMVGFTIQFF. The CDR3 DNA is TGTGCCAGCAGCCCCATGGTGGGGTTTACTATTCAGTTCTTC.

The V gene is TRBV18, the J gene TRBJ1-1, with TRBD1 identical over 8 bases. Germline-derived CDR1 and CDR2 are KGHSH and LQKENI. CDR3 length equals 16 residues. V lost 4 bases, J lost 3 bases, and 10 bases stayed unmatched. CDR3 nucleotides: TGTGCCAGCTCACTCCAGGGGGCGCGCACATACACTGAAGCTTTCTTT. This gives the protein CASSLQGARTYTEAFF.

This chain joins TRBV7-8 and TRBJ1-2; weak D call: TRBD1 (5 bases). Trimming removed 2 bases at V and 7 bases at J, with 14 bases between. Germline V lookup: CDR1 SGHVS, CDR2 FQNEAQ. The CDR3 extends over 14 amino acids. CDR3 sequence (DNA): TGTGCCAGCAGCTTAACCGAGGGGCCAGGTGGCTACACCTTC. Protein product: CASSLTEGPGGYTF.

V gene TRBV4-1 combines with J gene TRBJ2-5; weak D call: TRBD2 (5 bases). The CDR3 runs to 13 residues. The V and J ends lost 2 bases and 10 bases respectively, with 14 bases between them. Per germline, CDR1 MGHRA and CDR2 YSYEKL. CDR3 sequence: CASSQWALRGQYF. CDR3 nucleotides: TGCGCCAGCAGCCAATGGGCTCTTCGGGGCCAGTACTTC.

The CDR3 reads CASTSNWAGSGYTF. The CDR3 DNA is TGTGCCAGCACCTCTAACTGGGCAGGGAGTGGCTACACCTTC. V gene TRBV6-1 combines with J gene TRBJ1-2, with a weak D call TRBD1 (5 bases). The germline gives CDR1 MNHNS, CDR2 SASEGT. The CDR3 has 14 amino acids. Trimming took off 7 bases at V and 7 bases at J, with 19 bases between the two ends.

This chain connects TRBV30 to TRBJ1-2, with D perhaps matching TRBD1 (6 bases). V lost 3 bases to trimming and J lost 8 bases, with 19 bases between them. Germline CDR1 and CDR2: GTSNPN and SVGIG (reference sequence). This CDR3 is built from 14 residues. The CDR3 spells CAWSPPQGTQGYTF. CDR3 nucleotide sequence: TGTGCCTGGAGCCCCCCACAGGGAACCCAAGGCTACACCTTC.

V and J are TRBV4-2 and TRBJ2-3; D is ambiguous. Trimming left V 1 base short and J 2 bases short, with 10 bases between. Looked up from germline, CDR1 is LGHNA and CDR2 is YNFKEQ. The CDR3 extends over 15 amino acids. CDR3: CASSQVRALTDTQYF. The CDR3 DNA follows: TGTGCCAGCAGCCAAGTTCGGGCCCTCACAGATACGCAGTATTTT.

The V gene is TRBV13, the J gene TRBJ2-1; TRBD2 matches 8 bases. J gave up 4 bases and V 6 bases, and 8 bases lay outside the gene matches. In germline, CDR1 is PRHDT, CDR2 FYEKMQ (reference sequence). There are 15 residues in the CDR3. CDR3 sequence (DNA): TGTGCCAGCAGGGGTGCGGGGGGCCCTTACAATGAGCAGTTCTTC. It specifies CASRGAGGPYNEQFF.

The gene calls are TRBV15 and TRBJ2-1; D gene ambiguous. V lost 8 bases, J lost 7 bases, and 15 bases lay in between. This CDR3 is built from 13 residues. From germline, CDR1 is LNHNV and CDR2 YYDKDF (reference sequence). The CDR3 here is CATGINRHNEQFF. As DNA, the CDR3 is TGTGCCACCGGCATAAACCGACATAATGAGCAGTTCTTC.

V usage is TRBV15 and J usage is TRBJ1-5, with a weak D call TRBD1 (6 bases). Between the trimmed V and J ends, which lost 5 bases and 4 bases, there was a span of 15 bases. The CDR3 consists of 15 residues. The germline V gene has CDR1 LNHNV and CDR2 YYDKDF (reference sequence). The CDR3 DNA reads TGTGCCACCAGCCCAAGGGGACACGCAAATCAGCCCCAGCATTTT. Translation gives CATSPRGHANQPQHF.

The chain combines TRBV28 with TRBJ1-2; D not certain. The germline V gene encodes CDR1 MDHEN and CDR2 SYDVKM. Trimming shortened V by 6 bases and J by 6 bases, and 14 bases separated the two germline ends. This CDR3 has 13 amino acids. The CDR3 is CASSPNWENGYTF. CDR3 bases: TGTGCCAGCAGCCCAAATTGGGAGAATGGCTACACCTTC.

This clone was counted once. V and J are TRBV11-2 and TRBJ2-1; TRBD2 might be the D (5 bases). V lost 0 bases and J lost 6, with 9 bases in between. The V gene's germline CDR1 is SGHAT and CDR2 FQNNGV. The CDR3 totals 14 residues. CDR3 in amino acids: CASSLERVSNEQFF. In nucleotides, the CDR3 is TGTGCCAGCAGCTTAGAGCGGGTCAGCAATGAGCAGTTCTTC. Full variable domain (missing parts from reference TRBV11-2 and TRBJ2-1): EAGVAQSPRYKIIEKRQSVAFWCNPISGHATLYWYQQILGQGPKLLIQFQNNGVVDDSQLPKDRFSAERLKGVDSTLKIQPAKLEDSAVYLCASSLERVSNEQFFGPGTRLTVL.